One T cell receptor (beta chain) is described in this entry. Deletions cut 2 bases from V and 0 bases from J, with 8 bases between. This CDR3 comprises 15 residues. The germline V gene encodes CDR1 SEHNR and CDR2 FQNEAQ (reference sequence). These data come from a study of control samples from healthy donors and cancer patients. The method was immunoSEQ multiplex PCR; TCRdb's version includes in-frame clones alone and lacks a portion of them. The data show tens of thousands of clones, 70% to 90% seen once. This clonotype was sampled from a woman aged 50 to 60 in good health. The sequenced sample was blood. This rearrangement joins TRBV7-9 to TRBJ2-1; D is undetermined. CDR3 sequence reads: CASSLRARSYNEQFF. The CDR3 region has the DNA TGTGCCAGCAGCTTAAGGGCACGCTCCTACAATGAGCAGTTCTTC. The full variable domain, rest sourced from reference TRBV7-9 and TRBJ2-1, is DTGVSQNPRHKITKRGQNVTFRCDPISEHNRLYWYRQTLGQGPEFLTYFQNEAQLEKSRLLSDRFSAERPKGSFSTLEIQRTEQGDSAMYLCASSLRARSYNEQFFGPGTRLTVL.